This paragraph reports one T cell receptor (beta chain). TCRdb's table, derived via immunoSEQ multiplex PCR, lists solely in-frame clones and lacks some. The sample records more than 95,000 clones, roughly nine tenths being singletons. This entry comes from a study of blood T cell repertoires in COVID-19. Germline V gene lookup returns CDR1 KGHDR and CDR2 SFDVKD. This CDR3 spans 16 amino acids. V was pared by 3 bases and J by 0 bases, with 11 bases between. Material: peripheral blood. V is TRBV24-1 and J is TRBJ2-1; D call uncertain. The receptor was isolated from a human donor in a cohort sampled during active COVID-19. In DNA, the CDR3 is TGTGCCACCAGTGATGTCCACACCATCTCCTACAATGAGCAGTTCTTC. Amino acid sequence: CATSDVHTISYNEQFF.